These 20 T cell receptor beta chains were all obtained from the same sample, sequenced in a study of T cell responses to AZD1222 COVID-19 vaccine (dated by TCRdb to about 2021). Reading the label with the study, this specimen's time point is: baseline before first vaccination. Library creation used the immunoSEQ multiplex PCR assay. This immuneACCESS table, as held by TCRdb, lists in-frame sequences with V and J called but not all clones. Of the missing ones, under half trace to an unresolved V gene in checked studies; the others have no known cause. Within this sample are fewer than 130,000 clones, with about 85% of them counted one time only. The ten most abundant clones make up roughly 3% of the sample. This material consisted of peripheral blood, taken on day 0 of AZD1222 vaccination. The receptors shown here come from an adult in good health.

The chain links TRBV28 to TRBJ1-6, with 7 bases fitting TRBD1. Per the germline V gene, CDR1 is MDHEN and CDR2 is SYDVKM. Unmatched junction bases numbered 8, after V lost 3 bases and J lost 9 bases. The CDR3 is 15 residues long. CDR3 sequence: CASSFRDSWGSPLHF. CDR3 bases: TGTGCCAGCAGTTTCCGGGACAGCTGGGGTTCACCCCTCCACTTT.

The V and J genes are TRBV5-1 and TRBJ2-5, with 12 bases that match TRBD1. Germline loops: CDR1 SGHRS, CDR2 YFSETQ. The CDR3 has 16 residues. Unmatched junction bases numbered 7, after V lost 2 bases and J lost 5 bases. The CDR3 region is CASSLHGTGGDETQYF. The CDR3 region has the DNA TGCGCCAGCAGCTTACACGGGACAGGGGGCGATGAGACCCAGTACTTC.

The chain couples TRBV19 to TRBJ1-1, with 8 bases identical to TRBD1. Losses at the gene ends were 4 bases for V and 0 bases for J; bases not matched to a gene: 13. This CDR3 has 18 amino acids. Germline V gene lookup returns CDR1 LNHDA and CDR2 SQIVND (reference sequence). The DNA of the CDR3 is TGTGCCAGTAGTACAGGGGGCAGCTACCTGGGAATGAACACTGAAGCTTTCTTT. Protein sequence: CASSTGGSYLGMNTEAFF.

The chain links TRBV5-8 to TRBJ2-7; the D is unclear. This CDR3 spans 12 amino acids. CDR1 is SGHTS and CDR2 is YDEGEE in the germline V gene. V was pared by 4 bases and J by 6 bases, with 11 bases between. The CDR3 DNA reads TGTGCCAGCAGCCTTCGACGCATCGAGCAGTACTTC. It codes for CASSLRRIEQYF.

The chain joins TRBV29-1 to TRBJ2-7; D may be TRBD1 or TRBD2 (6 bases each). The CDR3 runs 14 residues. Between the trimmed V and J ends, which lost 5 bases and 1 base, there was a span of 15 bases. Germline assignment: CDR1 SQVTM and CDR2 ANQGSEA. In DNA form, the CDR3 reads TGCAGCGTTAGTAGCGGAGGGGGGTCCTACGAGCAGTACTTC. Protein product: CSVSSGGGSYEQYF.

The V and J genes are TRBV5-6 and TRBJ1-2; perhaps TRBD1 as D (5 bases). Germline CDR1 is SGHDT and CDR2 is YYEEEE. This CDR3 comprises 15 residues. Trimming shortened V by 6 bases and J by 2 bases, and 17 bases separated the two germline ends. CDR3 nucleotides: TGTGCCAGCATCCAGGGAGCCTCAGCAAACTATGGCTACACCTTC. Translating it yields CASIQGASANYGYTF.

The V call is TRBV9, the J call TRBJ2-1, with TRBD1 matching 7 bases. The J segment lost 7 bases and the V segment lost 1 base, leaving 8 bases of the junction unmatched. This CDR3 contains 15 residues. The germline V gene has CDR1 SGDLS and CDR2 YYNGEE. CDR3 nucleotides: TGTGCCAGCAGCGTACGGGGACAGCCTGGGAATGAGCAGTTCTTC. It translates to CASSVRGQPGNEQFF. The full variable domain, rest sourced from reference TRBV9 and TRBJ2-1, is DSGVTQTPKHLITATGQRVTLRCSPRSGDLSVYWYQQSLDQGLQFLIQYYNGEERAKGNILERFSAQQFPDLHSELNLSSLELGDSALYFCASSVRGQPGNEQFFGPGTRLTVL.

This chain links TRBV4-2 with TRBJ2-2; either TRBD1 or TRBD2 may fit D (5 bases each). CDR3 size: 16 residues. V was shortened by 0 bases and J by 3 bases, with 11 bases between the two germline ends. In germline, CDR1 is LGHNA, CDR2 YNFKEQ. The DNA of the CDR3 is TGTGCCAGCAGCCAAGACAAGGGGAGAGACACCGGGGAGCTGTTTTTT. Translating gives CASSQDKGRDTGELFF.

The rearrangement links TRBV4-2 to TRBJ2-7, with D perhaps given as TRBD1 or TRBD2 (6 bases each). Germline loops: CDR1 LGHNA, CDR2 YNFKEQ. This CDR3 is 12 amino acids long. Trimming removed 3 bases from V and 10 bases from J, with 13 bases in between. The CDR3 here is CASSHSRGLQYF. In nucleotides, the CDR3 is TGTGCCAGCAGCCACTCCCGGGGGCTTCAGTACTTC.

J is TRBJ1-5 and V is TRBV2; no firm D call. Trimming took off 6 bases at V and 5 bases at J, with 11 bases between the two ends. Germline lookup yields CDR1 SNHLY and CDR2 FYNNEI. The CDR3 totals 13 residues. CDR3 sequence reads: CASRGNGYQPQHF. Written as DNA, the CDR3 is TGTGCCAGCAGAGGGAACGGTTATCAGCCCCAGCATTTT.

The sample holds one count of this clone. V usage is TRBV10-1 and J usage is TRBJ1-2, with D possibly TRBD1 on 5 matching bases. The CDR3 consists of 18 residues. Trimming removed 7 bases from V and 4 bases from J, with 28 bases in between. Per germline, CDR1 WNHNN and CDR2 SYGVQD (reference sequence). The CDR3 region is CASIFSQGVGASVYGYTF. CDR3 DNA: TGCGCCAGCATCTTTTCCCAAGGGGTTGGGGCATCAGTCTATGGCTACACCTTC.

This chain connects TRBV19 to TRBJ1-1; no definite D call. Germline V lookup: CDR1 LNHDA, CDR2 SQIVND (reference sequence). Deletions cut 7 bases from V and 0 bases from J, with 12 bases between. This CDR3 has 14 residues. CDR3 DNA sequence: TGTGCCAGTACGGGTTTGGGGATGAACACTGAAGCTTTCTTT. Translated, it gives CASTGLGMNTEAFF.

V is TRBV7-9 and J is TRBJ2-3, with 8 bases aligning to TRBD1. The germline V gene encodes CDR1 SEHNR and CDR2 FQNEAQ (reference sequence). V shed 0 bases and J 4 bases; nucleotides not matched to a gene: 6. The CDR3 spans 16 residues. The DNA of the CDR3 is TGTGCCAGCAGCTTAGCACCGGGACAGGTGGCAGATACGCAGTATTTT. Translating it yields CASSLAPGQVADTQYF. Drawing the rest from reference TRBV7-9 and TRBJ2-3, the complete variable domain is DTGVSQNPRHKITKRGQNVTFRCDPISEHNRLYWYRQTLGQGPEFLTYFQNEAQLEKSRLLSDRFSAERPKGSFSTLEIQRTEQGDSAMYLCASSLAPGQVADTQYFGPGTRLTVL.

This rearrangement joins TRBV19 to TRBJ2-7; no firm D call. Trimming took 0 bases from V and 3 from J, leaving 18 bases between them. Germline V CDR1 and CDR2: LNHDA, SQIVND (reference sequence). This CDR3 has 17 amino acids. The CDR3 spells CASSIDLTAVNDYEQYF. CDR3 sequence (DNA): TGTGCCAGTAGTATAGATCTAACGGCAGTGAACGACTACGAGCAGTACTTC.

CDR3 region: CASSPLGGGDSEQFF. The DNA for the CDR3 is TGTGCCAGCAGCCCCCTAGGGGGAGGGGACAGTGAGCAGTTCTTC. This sequence joins TRBV3-1 (or the pseudogene TRBV3-2) and TRBJ2-1; tentatively, D is TRBD1 or TRBD2 (7 bases each). The V and J ends lost 4 bases and 9 bases respectively, with 19 bases between them. The CDR3 has 15 residues. Looked up from germline, CDR1 is LGHDT and CDR2 is YNNKEL (reference sequence).

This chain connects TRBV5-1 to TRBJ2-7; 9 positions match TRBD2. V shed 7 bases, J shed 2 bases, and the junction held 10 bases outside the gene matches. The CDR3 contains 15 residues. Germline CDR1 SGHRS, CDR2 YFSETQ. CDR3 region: CASHPGTSRTYEQYF. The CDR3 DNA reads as TGCGCCAGCCACCCCGGGACTAGCCGTACCTACGAGCAGTACTTC.

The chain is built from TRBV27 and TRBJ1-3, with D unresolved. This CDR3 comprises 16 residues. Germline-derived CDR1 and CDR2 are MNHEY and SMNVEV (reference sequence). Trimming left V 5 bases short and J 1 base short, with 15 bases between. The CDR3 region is CASSLKVGFSGNTIYF. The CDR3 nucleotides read TGTGCCAGCAGTCTTAAGGTCGGGTTTTCTGGAAACACCATATATTTT.

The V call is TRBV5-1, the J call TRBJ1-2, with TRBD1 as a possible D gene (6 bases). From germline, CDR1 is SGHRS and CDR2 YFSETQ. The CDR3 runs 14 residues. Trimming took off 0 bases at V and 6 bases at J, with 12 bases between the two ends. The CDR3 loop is CASSLDRTDNGYTF. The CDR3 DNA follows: TGCGCCAGCAGCTTGGATCGGACAGATAATGGCTACACCTTC. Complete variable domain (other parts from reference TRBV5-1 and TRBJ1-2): KAGVTQTPRYLIKTRGQQVTLSCSPISGHRSVSWYQQTPGQGLQFLFEYFSETQRNKGNFPGRFSGRQFSNSRSEMNVSTLELGDSALYLCASSLDRTDNGYTFGSGTRLTVV.

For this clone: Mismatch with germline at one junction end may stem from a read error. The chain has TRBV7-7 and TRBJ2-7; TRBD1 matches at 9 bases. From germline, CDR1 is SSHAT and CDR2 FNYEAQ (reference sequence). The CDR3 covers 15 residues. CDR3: CASSPGTGRSYEQYF. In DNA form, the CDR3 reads TGTGCTAGCAGCCCCGGGACAGGGAGGTCCTACGAGCAGTACTTC.

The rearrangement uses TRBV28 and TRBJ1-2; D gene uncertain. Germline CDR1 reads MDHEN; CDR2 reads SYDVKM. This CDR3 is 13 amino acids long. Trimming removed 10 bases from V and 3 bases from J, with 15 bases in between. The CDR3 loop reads CATLPVSYYGYTF. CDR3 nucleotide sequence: TGTGCCACCCTCCCGGTCAGCTACTATGGCTACACCTTC.